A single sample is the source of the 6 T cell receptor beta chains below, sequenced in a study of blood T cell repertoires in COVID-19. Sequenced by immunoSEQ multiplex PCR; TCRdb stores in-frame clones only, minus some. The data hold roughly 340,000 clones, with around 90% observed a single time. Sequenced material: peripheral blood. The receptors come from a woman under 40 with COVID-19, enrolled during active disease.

The CDR3 protein is CASSSAYEQYV. As DNA, the CDR3 is TGTGCCAGCAGTTCCGCCTACGAGCAGTACGTC. The J gene is TRBJ2-7, the V gene TRBV6-5, with unresolved D. CDR1 MNHEY and CDR2 SVGAGI come from the germline V gene. This CDR3 contains 11 residues. Trimming pared 4 bases from V and 2 bases from J, leaving 3 bases between.

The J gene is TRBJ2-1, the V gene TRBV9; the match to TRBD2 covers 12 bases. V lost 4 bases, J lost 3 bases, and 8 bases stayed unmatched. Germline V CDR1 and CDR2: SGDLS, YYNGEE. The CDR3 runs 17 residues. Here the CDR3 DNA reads TGTGCCAGCAGCTTCCGACTAGCGGGGGCCATCTACAATGAGCAGTTCTTC. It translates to CASSFRLAGAIYNEQFF.

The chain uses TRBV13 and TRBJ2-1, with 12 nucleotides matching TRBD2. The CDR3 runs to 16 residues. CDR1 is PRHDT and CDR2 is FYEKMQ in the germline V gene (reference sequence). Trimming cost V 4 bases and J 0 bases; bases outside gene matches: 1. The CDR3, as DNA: TGTGCCAGCAGCTCGACTAGCGGGAGCTCCTACAATGAGCAGTTCTTC. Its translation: CASSSTSGSSYNEQFF.

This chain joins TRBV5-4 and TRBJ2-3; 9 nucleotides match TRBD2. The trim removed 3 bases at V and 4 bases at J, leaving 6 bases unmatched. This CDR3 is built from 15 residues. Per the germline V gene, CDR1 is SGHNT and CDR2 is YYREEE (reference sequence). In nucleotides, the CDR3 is TGTGCCAGCAGCTCCGCGGGACTAGCAGCAGATACGCAGTATTTT. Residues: CASSSAGLAADTQYF.

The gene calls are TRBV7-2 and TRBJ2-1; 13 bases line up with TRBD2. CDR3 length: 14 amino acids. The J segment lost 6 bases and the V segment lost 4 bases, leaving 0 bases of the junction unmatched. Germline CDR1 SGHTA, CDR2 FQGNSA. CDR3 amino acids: CASSWTSGSNEQFF. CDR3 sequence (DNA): TGTGCCAGCAGCTGGACTAGCGGGAGCAATGAGCAGTTCTTC.

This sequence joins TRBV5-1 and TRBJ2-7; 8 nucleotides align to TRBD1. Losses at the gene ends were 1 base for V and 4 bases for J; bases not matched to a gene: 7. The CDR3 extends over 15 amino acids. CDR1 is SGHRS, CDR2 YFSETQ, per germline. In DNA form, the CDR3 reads TGCGCCAGCAGCTTGTGGCAGGGGGCGGCTTACGAGCAGTACTTC. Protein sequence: CASSLWQGAAYEQYF.